What follows are 16 T cell receptor beta chains derived from one specimen sequenced in a study of technical replicates of blood from several donors. Generated by immunoSEQ multiplex PCR, the TCRdb table keeps only in-frame clones and is missing some. The sample carries about 100,000 clones, about 95% recorded once. Sequencing was carried out using T cells isolated from PBMCs. All receptors derive from a human donor in good health.

The CDR3 loop reads CASTLQGNNGYTF. The CDR3 region has the DNA TGTGCCAGTACCTTACAGGGGAACAATGGCTACACCTTC. This sequence joins TRBV19 and TRBJ1-2, with 7 nucleotides matching TRBD1. Germline loops: CDR1 LNHDA, CDR2 SQIVND (reference sequence). This CDR3 is 13 amino acids long. J lost 6 bases, V lost 7 bases, and 8 bases had no gene match.

The chain has TRBV7-2 and TRBJ2-7, with a possible D match to TRBD1 (7 bases). This CDR3 has 16 residues. Germline loops: CDR1 SGHTA, CDR2 FQGNSA. V lost 5 bases to trimming and J lost 0 bases, with 17 bases between them. DNA for the CDR3: TGTGCCAGCAGCCCGACGGGACAGCGGGCCTCCTACGAGCAGTACTTC. It specifies CASSPTGQRASYEQYF.

The chain couples TRBV5-1 to TRBJ2-1; the D gene is possibly TRBD2 (5 bases). This CDR3 comprises 16 residues. Between the trimmed V and J ends, which lost 6 bases and 0 bases, there was a span of 16 bases. Germline CDR1 and CDR2: SGHRS and YFSETQ. CDR3 sequence (DNA): TGCGCCAGCATTGGAGAGGGAGCTACCTCCTACAATGAGCAGTTCTTC. Residues: CASIGEGATSYNEQFF.

The V and J genes are TRBV2 and TRBJ1-1; 8 bases are shared with TRBD1. The CDR3 runs 14 residues. The germline gives CDR1 SNHLY, CDR2 FYNNEI. V lost 7 bases and J lost 5; bases outside the gene matches: 9. CDR3 sequence reads: CASISITGGTEAFF. CDR3 coding DNA: TGTGCCAGCATATCCATCACAGGGGGAACTGAAGCTTTCTTT.

The CDR3, as DNA: TGTGCCAGCCAATACACCAACACCGGGGAGCTGTTTTTT. Translated: CASQYTNTGELFF. V usage is TRBV6-5 and J usage is TRBJ2-2, with no clear D. Germline V gene data show CDR1 as MNHEY and CDR2 as SVGAGI. Trimming cost V 8 bases and J 2 bases, with 9 bases left between them. The CDR3 totals 13 residues.

The chain links TRBV4-1 to TRBJ2-3; 7 nucleotides agree with TRBD1. Germline V CDR1 and CDR2: MGHRA, YSYEKL. CDR3 length: 16 residues. Trimming took 0 bases from V and 3 from J; bases not matched to a gene: 6. CDR3 sequence reads: CASSQEWDSSTDTQYF. For the CDR3, the DNA is TGCGCCAGCAGCCAAGAATGGGACAGTTCTACAGATACGCAGTATTTT.

The rearrangement joins TRBV7-2 to TRBJ1-2; 9 nucleotides align to TRBD1. CDR3 length equals 15 residues. Germline V gene lookup returns CDR1 SGHTA and CDR2 FQGNSA. The J segment lost 7 bases and the V segment lost 5 bases, leaving 11 bases of the junction unmatched. The CDR3 DNA is TGTGCCAGCAGCCCGGGACAGGGAGGAAACGGTGGCTACACCTTC. Encoded protein: CASSPGQGGNGGYTF.

The chain uses TRBV7-8 and TRBJ2-5; 11 nucleotides align to TRBD2. This CDR3 region has 17 residues. Trimming cost V 4 bases and J 2 bases; bases outside gene matches: 9. Looked up from germline, CDR1 is SGHVS and CDR2 is FQNEAQ. The CDR3: CASSSVAGGPKQETQYF. Written as DNA, the CDR3 is TGTGCCAGCAGCTCCGTAGCGGGAGGGCCCAAACAAGAGACCCAGTACTTC.

This chain uses TRBV6-6 with TRBJ2-1; 9 bases are a match to TRBD2. Germline lookup yields CDR1 MNHNY and CDR2 SVGAGI (reference sequence). The CDR3 has 16 amino acids. The V gene end was trimmed by 0 bases and the J gene end by 8 bases; junction bases not matched to a gene: 8. CDR3 amino acids: CASSYSSSGEGYEQFF. The CDR3 nucleotides read TGTGCCAGCAGTTACTCTTCTAGCGGGGAAGGATATGAGCAGTTCTTC.

The rearrangement joins TRBV19 to TRBJ1-1; D not certain. This CDR3 spans 16 amino acids. The V and J ends lost 6 bases and 2 bases respectively, with 19 bases between them. Germline V gives CDR1 LNHDA, CDR2 SQIVND (reference sequence). The CDR3 protein is CASRMADGLFNTEAFF. The CDR3 DNA reads as TGTGCCAGTAGAATGGCGGACGGACTCTTCAACACTGAAGCTTTCTTT.

This clone was recorded only once. The J gene is TRBJ2-3, the V gene TRBV9; a possible D gene is TRBD2 (7 bases). CDR1 is SGDLS and CDR2 is YYNGEE in the germline V gene. The germline V and J ends were trimmed by 4 bases and 4 bases, with 16 bases remaining between them. The CDR3 length is 15 residues. CDR3 residues: CASSPGGRVADTQYF. As DNA, the CDR3 is TGTGCCAGCAGCCCGGGGGGCAGGGTGGCAGATACGCAGTATTTT.

The chain has TRBV6-1 and TRBJ2-7; no clear D gene. Germline V CDR1 and CDR2: MNHNS, SASEGT. This CDR3 comprises 13 residues. Trimming removed 4 bases at V and 2 bases at J, with 9 bases between. Written as DNA, the CDR3 is TGTGCCAGCAGTGCCGGGTTACCCTACGAGCAGTACTTC. Encoded protein: CASSAGLPYEQYF.

The chain links TRBV13 to TRBJ1-1; maybe TRBD1 (5 bases). The germline V and J ends were trimmed by 8 bases and 4 bases, with 17 bases remaining between them. This CDR3 is 14 amino acids long. CDR1 PRHDT and CDR2 FYEKMQ come from the germline V gene (reference sequence). The CDR3: CASGQQARSTEAFF. In DNA, the CDR3 is TGTGCCAGCGGCCAACAGGCTAGGAGCACTGAAGCTTTCTTT.

This clone is a singleton in its sample. The rearrangement joins TRBV11-3 to TRBJ2-3, with TRBD1 matching 10 bases. The CDR3 runs to 15 residues. Losses at the gene ends were 4 bases for V and 3 bases for J; bases not matched to a gene: 4. Looked up from germline, CDR1 is SGHNT and CDR2 is YENEEA. For the CDR3, the DNA is TGTGCCAGCAGCTCATGGACAGGGGGGACAGATACGCAGTATTTT. Its translation is CASSSWTGGTDTQYF.

This clone was seen once. V is TRBV27 and J is TRBJ2-4; TRBD1 aligns across 7 bases. This CDR3 spans 17 amino acids. V dropped 4 bases and J dropped 2; count of bases not matched to a gene: 11. Germline CDR1 MNHEY, CDR2 SMNVEV (reference sequence). In nucleotides, the CDR3 is TGTGCCAGCAGTTGGTCGGCGACAGGGTTGACCAAAAACATTCAGTACTTC. Protein: CASSWSATGLTKNIQYF.

The chain joins TRBV7-3 to TRBJ2-6, with 9 bases aligning to TRBD2. With 5 bases clipped from V and 2 bases from J, the junction kept 4 bases outside the gene matches. Germline lookup yields CDR1 SGHTA and CDR2 FQGTGA. The CDR3 contains 16 residues. As DNA, the CDR3 is TGTGCCAGCAGCCCAGGCGGGGGGGCTGGGGCCAACGTCCTGACTTTC. It translates to CASSPGGGAGANVLTF.